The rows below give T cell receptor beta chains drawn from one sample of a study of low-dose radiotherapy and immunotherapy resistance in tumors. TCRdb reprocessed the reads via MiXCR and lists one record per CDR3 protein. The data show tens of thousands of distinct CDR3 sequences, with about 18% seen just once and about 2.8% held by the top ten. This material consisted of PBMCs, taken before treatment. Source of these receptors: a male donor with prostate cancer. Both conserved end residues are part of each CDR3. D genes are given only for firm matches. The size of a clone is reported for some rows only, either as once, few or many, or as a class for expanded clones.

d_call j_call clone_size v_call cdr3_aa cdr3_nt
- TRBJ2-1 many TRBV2 CASKGSSYNEQFF TGTGCCAGCAAAGGGAGCTCCTACAATGAGCAGTTCTTC
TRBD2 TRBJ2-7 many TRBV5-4 CASSKNLGTRLAGGQQEQYF TGTGCCAGCAGCAAAAATTTGGGGACCCGACTAGCGGGGGGACAACAGGAGCAGTACTTC
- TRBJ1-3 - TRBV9 CASGRDNLGNTIYF TGTGCCAGCGGGCGGGACAATCTTGGAAACACCATATATTTT
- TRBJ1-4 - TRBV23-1 CASSPLGREARDEKLFF TGCGCCAGCAGTCCCCTGGGGCGAGAGGCGAGGGATGAAAAACTGTTTTTT
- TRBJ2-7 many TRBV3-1 CASSRSPGGQSYEQYF TGTGCCAGCAGCCGCTCACCCGGGGGACAGTCGTACGAGCAGTACTTC
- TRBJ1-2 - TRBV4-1 CASGPKQGLNYGYTF TGCGCCAGCGGCCCCAAGCAAGGGCTTAACTATGGCTACACCTTC
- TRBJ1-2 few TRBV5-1 CASSLSAAGYTF TGCGCCAGCAGCTTGTCGGCGGCCGGCTACACCTTC
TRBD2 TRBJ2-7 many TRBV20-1 CSARVPLSGTSEQYF TGCAGTGCTAGAGTTCCCCTTTCCGGGACTAGCGAGCAGTACTTC
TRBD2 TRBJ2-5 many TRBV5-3 CASRETSGGAWETQYF TGTGCCAGCAGGGAGACTAGCGGGGGGGCCTGGGAGACCCAGTACTTC
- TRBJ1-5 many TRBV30 CAWSVFVQGQYSNQPQHF TGTGCCTGGAGTGTATTCGTCCAGGGTCAATATAGCAATCAGCCCCAGCATTTT
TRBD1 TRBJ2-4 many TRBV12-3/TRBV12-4 CASSYRGGGIQYF TGTGCCAGCAGTTACAGGGGCGGAGGCATTCAGTACTTC
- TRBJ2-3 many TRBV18 CASSPRQDVSDTQYF TGTGCCAGCTCACCAAGGCAGGATGTTTCAGATACGCAGTATTTT
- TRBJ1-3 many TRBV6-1 CASSEQYPLSGNTIYF TGTGCCAGCAGTGAGCAGTATCCACTCTCTGGAAACACCATATATTTT
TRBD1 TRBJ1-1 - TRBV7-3 CASSPTGGINTEAFF TGTGCCAGCAGCCCGACAGGGGGCATTAACACTGAAGCTTTCTTT
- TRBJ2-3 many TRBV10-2 CASSEGLDGTDTQYF TGCGCCAGCAGTGAGGGGCTAGATGGCACAGATACGCAGTATTTT
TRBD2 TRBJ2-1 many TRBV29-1 CSVVSGTSGGHYNEQFF TGCAGCGTTGTGTCGGGGACTAGCGGGGGCCATTACAATGAGCAGTTCTTC
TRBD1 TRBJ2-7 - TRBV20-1 CSARVPGQTNYEQYF TGCAGTGCTAGAGTTCCGGGACAGACTAACTACGAGCAGTACTTC
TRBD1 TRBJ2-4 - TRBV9 CASSVEAGGILAKNIQYF TGTGCCAGCAGCGTCGAGGCAGGGGGTATCCTAGCCAAAAACATTCAGTACTTC
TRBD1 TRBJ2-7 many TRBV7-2 CASSLGGTGIYEQYF TGTGCCAGCAGCTTAGGGGGGACAGGCATCTACGAGCAGTACTTC
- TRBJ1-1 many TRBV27 CASSLTGATEAFF TGTGCCAGCAGTTTAACGGGGGCCACTGAAGCTTTCTTT
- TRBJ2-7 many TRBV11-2 CASSLLTGYEQYF TGTGCCAGCAGCTTACTGACGGGCTACGAGCAGTACTTC
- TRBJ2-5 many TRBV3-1 CASSLQGQSQETQYF TGTGCCAGCAGCCTCCAAGGACAGAGCCAAGAGACCCAGTACTTC
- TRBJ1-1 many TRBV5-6 CASSRGGTEAFF TGTGCCAGCAGCCGGGGGGGCACTGAAGCTTTCTTT
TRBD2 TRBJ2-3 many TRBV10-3 CAISESIGGDTDTQYF TGTGCCATCAGTGAGTCGATCGGGGGGGACACAGATACGCAGTATTTT
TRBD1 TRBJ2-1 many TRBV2 CASSEFRQGAGNEQFF TGTGCCAGCAGTGAATTTCGACAGGGGGCGGGGAATGAGCAGTTCTTC
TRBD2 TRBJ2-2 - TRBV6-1 CASSDAGRASRRTGELFF TGTGCCAGCAGTGATGCTGGGAGGGCCTCCCGACGGACCGGGGAGCTGTTTTTT
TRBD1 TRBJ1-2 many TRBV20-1 CSFRTGLNYGYTF TGCAGCTTTCGGACAGGGCTGAACTATGGCTACACCTTC
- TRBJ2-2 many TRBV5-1 CASSGGTVNTGELFF TGCGCCAGCAGCGGGGGGACAGTTAACACCGGGGAGCTGTTTTTT
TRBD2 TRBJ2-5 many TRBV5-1 CASSSGGGETQYF TGCGCCAGCAGCAGCGGGGGGGGGGAGACCCAGTACTTC
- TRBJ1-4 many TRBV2 CASRRGGATNEKLFF TGTGCCAGCAGACGAGGGGGTGCAACTAATGAAAAACTGTTTTTT
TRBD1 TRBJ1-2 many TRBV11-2 CASSSDRSYF TGTGCCAGCAGCTCGGACAGGTCTTACTTC
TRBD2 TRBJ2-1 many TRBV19 CASSSLAGLYNEQFF TGTGCCAGTAGCTCGCTAGCGGGACTATACAATGAGCAGTTCTTC
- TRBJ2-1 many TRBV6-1 CASSYGTALGNEQFF TGTGCCAGCAGTTACGGGACGGCGCTAGGCAATGAGCAGTTCTTC
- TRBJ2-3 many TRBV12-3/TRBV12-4 CASTLAPRTTDTQYF TGTGCCAGCACTTTGGCCCCTCGGACAACAGATACGCAGTATTTT
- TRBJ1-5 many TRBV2 CASRSGYGNQPQHF TGTGCCAGCAGATCAGGGTACGGCAATCAGCCCCAGCATTTT
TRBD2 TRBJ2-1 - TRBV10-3 CAISESLGLGRYNEQFF TGTGCCATCAGTGAGTCGCTAGGACTAGGGCGCTACAATGAGCAGTTCTTC
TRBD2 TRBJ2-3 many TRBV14 CASSPGTRVTDTQYF TGTGCCAGCAGCCCCGGGACTAGAGTAACAGATACGCAGTATTTT
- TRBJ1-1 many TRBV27 CASSWAGGTEAFF TGTGCCAGCAGTTGGGCCGGGGGCACTGAAGCTTTCTTT
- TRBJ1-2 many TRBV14 CASSRGGFDGYTF TGTGCCAGCAGCAGGGGAGGATTCGATGGCTACACCTTC
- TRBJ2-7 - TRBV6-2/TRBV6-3 CASSASREPYDQYF TGTGCCAGCAGCGCATCCCGGGAGCCCTACGACCAATACTTC
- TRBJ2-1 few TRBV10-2 CASSEPGWGGSNEQFF TGCGCCAGCAGTGAGCCCGGCTGGGGAGGAAGCAATGAGCAGTTCTTC
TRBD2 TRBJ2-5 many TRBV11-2 CASSSAPQGLASETQYF TGTGCCAGCAGCTCCGCCCCCCAAGGACTAGCGTCGGAGACCCAGTACTTC
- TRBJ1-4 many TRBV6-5 CASSRRGDEKLFF TGTGCCAGCAGTCGGAGGGGAGATGAAAAACTGTTTTTT
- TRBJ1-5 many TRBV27 CASSSRPGNQPQHF TGTGCCAGCAGTTCGCGCCCGGGCAATCAGCCCCAGCATTTT
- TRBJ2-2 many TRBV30 CAWSVRATGELFF TGTGCCTGGAGTGTACGAGCGACCGGGGAGCTGTTTTTT
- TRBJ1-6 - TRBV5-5 CASSLGAGTIRSPLHF TGTGCCAGCAGCTTGGGGGCAGGGACGATTCGATCACCCCTCCACTTT
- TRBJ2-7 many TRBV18 CASSTRPVHEQYF TGTGCCAGCTCAACCAGGCCGGTCCACGAGCAGTACTTC
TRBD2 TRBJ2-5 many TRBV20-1 CSAQERGSMWTQYF TGCAGTGCACAAGAGCGGGGGTCTATGTGGACCCAGTACTTC
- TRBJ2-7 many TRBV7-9 CASSLAVNYEQYF TGTGCCAGCAGCTTAGCGGTTAATTACGAGCAGTACTTC
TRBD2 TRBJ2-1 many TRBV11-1 CASSRGLAPNNEQFF TGTGCCAGCAGCCGGGGACTAGCTCCCAACAATGAGCAGTTCTTC
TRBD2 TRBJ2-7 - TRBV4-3 CASSPNRLAGAYEQYF TGCGCCAGCAGCCCCAACCGACTAGCGGGGGCCTACGAGCAGTACTTC
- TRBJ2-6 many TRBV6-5 CASSYQHSGANVLTF TGTGCCAGCAGTTACCAGCACTCTGGGGCCAACGTCCTGACTTTC
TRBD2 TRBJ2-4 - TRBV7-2 CASSRLSGGGNIQYF TGTGCCAGCAGCCGATTAAGCGGGGGAGGTAACATTCAGTACTTC
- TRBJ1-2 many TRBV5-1 CASSIGTSLLYGYTF TGCGCCAGCAGCATCGGGACATCCCTACTCTATGGCTACACCTTC
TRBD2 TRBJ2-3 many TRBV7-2 CASSLGTSGVRNTQYF TGTGCCAGCAGCTTAGGGACTAGCGGGGTCCGGAATACGCAGTATTTT
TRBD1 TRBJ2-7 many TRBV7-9 CASSVGQGGDEQYF TGTGCCAGCAGCGTGGGACAGGGAGGAGACGAGCAGTACTTC
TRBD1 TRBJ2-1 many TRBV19 CASTGDSANNEQFF TGTGCCAGTACCGGGGACAGCGCTAACAATGAGCAGTTCTTC
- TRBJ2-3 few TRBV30 CAWMGGRTDTQYF TGTGCCTGGATGGGAGGCCGCACAGATACGCAGTATTTT
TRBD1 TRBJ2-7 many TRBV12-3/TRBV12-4 CASSRGPSEQYF TGTGCCAGCAGTAGGGGGCCGAGCGAGCAGTACTTC